This TCR beta chain emerged from a study of T-cell memory formation after mild COVID-19. Across the study: Clusters were largely donor specific. Whole-study findings and limits: Clones shrinking between day 15 and 85 showed a balanced CD4/CD8 split, and those that grew later tilted toward CD4+. CD4+ contracting clones were found mainly in CM and EM, and CD8+ ones in EMRA.

CDR3 length equals 16 residues. Looked up from germline, CDR1 is MGHRA and CDR2 is YSYEKL. J lost 4 bases, V lost 4 bases, and 5 bases had no gene match. Many counts were recorded for this clonotype. Its antigen is unidentified. 5'RACE primed from the constant segment yielded TCR alpha and TCR beta cDNA libraries bearing sample barcodes and UMIs. TCRdb reanalysed the 5' RACE reads using MiXCR and keeps one entry per CDR3 protein. The table lists about half a million distinct CDR3 sequences, over 15% of them singletons. The receptor comes from an adult woman who had mild COVID-19 (a few samples of this study predate the infection). Cell type and time point are not known. Source material: PBMCs or a T cell subset sorted from them (not recorded which). The gene calls are TRBV4-1 and TRBJ2-1; TRBD2 matches at 12 bases. The CDR3 sequence is CASSRTGTSGYNEQFF. Here the CDR3 DNA reads TGCGCCAGCAGCCGAACCGGGACTAGCGGGTACAATGAGCAGTTCTTC.